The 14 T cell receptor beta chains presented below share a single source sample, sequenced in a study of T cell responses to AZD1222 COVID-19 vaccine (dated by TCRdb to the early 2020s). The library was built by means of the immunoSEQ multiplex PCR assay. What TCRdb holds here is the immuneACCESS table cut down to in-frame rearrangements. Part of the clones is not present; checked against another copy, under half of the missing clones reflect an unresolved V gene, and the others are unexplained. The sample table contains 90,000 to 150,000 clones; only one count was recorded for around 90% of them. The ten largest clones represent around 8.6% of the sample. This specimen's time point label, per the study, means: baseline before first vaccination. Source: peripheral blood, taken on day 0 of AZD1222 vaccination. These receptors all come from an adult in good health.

The CDR3 region has the DNA TGTGCCAGCAGTTTAACTGACAATCAGCCCCAGCATTTT. Protein product: CASSLTDNQPQHF. This sequence joins TRBV12-3 or TRBV12-4 and TRBJ1-5; D is ambiguous. V lost 2 bases and J lost 3, with 5 bases in between. The CDR3 sequence is 13 residues long.

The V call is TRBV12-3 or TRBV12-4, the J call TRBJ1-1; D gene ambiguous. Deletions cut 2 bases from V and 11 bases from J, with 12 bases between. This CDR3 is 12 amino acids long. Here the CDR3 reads CASSLWGSGAFF. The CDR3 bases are TGTGCCAGCAGTTTATGGGGTAGTGGGGCTTTCTTT.

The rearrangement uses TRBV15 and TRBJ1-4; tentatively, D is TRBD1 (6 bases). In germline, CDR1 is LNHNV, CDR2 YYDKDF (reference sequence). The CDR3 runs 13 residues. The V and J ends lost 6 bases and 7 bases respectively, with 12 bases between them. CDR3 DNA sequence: TGTGCCACCAGGTCCGGGGGCGGTGAAAAACTGTTTTTT. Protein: CATRSGGGEKLFF.

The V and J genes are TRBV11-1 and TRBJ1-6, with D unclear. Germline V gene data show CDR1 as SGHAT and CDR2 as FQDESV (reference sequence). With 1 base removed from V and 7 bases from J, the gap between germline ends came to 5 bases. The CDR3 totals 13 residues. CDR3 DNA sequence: TGTGCCAGCAGCTTAGGGACCAATTCACCCCTCCACTTT. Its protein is CASSLGTNSPLHF.

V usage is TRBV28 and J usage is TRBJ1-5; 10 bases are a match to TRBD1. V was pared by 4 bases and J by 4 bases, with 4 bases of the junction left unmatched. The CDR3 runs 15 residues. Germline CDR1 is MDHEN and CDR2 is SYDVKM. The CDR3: CASSSRTGGNQPQHF. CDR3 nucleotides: TGTGCCAGCAGTTCTCGGACAGGGGGGAATCAGCCCCAGCATTTT.

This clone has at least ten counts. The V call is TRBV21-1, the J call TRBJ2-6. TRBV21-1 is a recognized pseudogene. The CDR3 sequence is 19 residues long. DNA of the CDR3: TGTGCCAGCAGCAAAGCGCCAGGGACGGAGGCAGCAGGGGCCAACGTCCTGACTTTC. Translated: CASSKAPGTEAAGANVLTF.

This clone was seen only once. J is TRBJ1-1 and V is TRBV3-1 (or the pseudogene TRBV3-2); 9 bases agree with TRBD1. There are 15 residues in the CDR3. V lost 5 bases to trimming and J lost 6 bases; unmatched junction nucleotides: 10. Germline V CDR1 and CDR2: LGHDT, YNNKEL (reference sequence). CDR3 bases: TGTGCCAGCAGCAATCTGAGGGACAGGGAACCTGAAGCTTTCTTT. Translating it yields CASSNLRDREPEAFF.

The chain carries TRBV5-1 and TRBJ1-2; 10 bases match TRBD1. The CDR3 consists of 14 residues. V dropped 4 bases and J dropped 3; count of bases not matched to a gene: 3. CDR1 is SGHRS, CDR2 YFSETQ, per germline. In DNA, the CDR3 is TGCGCCAGCAGCGAGACAGGGGGCTACTATGGCTACACCTTC. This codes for CASSETGGYYGYTF.

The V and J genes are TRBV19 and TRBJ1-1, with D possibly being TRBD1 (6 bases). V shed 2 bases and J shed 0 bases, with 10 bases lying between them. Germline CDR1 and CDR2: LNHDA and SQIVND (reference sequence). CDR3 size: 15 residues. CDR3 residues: CASSISGAVNTEAFF. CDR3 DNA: TGTGCCAGTAGTATATCGGGGGCAGTGAACACTGAAGCTTTCTTT.

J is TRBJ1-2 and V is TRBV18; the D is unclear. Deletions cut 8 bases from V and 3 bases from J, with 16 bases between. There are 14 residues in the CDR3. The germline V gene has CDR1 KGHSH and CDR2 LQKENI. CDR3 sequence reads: CASTSVAYYYGYTF. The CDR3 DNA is TGTGCCAGCACCTCGGTGGCCTATTACTATGGCTACACCTTC.

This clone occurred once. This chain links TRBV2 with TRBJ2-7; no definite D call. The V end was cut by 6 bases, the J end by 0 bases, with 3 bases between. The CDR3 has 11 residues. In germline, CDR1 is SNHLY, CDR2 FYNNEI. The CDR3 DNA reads TGTGCCAGCAGGAACTCCTACGAGCAGTACTTC. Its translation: CASRNSYEQYF. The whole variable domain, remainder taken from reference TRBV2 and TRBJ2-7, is EPEVTQTPSHQVTQMGQEVILRCVPISNHLYFYWYRQILGQKVEFLVSFYNNEISEKSEIFDDQFSVERPDGSNFTLKIRSTKLEDSAMYFCASRNSYEQYFGPGTRLTVT.

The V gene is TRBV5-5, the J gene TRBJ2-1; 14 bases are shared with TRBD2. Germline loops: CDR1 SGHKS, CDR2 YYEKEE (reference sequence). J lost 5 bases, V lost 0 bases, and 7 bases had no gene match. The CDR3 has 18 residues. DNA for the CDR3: TGTGCCAGCAGCTTGGGACTAGCGGGAGGGCCTGTCAACAATGAGCAGTTCTTC. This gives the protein CASSLGLAGGPVNNEQFF.

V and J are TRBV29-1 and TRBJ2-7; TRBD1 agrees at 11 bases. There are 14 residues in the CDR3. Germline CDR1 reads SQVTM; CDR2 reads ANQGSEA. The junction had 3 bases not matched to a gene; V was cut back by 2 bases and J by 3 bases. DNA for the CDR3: TGCAGCGTTGAACCGGGACAGGGGGGCTACGAGCAGTACTTC. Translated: CSVEPGQGGYEQYF.

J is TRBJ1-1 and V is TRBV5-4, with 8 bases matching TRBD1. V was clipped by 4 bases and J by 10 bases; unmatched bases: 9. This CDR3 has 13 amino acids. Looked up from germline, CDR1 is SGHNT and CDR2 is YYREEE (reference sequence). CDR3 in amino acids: CASSPGQEMTAFF. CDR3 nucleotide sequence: TGTGCCAGCAGCCCGGGACAGGAAATGACAGCTTTCTTT.